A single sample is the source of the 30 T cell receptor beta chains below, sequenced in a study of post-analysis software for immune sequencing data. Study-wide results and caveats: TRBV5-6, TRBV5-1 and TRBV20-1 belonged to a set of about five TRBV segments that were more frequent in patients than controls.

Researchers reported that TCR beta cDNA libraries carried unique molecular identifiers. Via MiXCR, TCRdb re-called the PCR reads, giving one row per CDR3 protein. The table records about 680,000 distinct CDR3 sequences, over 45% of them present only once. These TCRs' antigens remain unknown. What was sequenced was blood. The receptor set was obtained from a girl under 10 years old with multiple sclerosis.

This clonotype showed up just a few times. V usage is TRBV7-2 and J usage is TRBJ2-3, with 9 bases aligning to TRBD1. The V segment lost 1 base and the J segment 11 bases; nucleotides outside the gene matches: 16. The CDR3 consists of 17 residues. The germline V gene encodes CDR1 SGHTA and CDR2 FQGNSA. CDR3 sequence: CASSLGESGQGSFKQYF. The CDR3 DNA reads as TGTGCCAGCAGCTTAGGAGAATCGGGACAGGGAAGTTTCAAGCAGTATTTT.

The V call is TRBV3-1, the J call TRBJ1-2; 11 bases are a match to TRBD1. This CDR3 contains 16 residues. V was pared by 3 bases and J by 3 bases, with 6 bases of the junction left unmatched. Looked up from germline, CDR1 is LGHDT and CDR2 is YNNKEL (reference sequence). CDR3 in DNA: TGTGCCAGCAGCCATGGACAGGGGGCCACGGACTATGGCTACACCTTC. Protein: CASSHGQGATDYGYTF.

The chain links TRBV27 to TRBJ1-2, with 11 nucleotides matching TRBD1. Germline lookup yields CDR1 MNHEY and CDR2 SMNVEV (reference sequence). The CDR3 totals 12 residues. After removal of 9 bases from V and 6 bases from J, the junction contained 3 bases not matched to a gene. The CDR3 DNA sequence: TGTGCCAGTGGGACAGGGGGGGATGGCTACACCTTC. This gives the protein CASGTGGDGYTF.

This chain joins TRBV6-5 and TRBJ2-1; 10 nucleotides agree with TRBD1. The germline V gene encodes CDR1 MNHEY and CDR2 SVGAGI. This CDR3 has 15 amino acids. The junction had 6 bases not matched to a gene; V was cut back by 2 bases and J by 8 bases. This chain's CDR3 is CASSYPGQGIHEQFF. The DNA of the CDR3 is TGTGCCAGCAGTTACCCGGGACAGGGGATCCATGAGCAGTTCTTC.

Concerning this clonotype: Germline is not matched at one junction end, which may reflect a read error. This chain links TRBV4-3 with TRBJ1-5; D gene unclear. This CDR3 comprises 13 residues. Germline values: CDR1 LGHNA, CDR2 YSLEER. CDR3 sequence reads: CASSQGLNQPRHF. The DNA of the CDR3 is TGCGCCAGCAGCCAAGGCCTCAATCAGCCCCGGCATTTT.

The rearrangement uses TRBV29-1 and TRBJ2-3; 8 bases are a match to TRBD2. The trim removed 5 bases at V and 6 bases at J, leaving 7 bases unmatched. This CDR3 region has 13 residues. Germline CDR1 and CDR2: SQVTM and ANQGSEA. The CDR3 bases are TGCAGCGTTCCGGGGGGGCTCCGGGATACGCAGTATTTT. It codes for CSVPGGLRDTQYF.

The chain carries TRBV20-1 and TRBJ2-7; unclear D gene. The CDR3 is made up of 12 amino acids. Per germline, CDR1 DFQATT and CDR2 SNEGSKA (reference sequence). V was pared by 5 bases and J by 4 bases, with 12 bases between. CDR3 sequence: CSALVPGYEQYF. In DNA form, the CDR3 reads TGCAGTGCTTTGGTCCCGGGTTACGAGCAGTACTTC.

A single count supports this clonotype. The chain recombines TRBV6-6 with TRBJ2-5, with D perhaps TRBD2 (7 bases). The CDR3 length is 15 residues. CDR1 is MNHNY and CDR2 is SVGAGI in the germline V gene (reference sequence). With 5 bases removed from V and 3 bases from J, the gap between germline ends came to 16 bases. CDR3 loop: CASSRAGHTKETQYF. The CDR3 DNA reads TGTGCCAGCAGTCGAGCGGGACACACCAAAGAGACCCAGTACTTC.

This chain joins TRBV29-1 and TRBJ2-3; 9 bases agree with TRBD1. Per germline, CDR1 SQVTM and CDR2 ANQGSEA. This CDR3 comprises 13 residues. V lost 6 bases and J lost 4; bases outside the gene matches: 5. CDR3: CSVGTGHADTQYF. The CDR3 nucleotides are TGCAGCGTGGGGACAGGGCACGCAGATACGCAGTATTTT.

The CDR3 here is CSVDGAGELFF. The CDR3 coding sequence is TGCAGCGTTGATGGGGCCGGGGAGCTGTTTTTT. The chain uses TRBV29-1 and TRBJ2-2; D ambiguous. Trimming stripped 3 bases from V and 6 bases from J, with 5 bases between. The CDR3 runs 11 residues. Germline CDR1 SQVTM, CDR2 ANQGSEA.

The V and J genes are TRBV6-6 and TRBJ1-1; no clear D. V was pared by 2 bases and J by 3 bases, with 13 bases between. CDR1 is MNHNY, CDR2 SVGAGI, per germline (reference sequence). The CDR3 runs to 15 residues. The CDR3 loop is CASSYTQWGDTEAFF. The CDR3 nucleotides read TGTGCCAGCAGTTACACCCAATGGGGTGACACTGAAGCTTTCTTT.

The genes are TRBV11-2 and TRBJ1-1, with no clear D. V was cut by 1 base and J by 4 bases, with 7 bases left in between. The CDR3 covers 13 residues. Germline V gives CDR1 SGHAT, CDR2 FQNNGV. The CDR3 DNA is TGTGCCAGCAGCTTAGCACAGTCCACTGAAGCTTTCTTT. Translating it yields CASSLAQSTEAFF.

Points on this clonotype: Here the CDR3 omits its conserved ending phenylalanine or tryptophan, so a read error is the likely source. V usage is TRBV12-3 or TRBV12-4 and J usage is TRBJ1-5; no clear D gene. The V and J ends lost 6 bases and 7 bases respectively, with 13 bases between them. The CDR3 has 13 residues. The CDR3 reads CASRQDQNQPQHL. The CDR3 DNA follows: TGTGCCAGCAGACAAGACCAGAACCAGCCCCAGCATTTG.

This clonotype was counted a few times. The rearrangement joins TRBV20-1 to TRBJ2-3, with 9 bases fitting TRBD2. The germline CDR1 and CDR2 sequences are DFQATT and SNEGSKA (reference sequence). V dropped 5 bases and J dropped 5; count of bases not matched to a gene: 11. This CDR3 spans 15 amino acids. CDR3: CSASPRRGGRDTQYF. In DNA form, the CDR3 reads TGCAGTGCTTCGCCCCGGCGGGGGGGACGAGATACGCAGTATTTT.

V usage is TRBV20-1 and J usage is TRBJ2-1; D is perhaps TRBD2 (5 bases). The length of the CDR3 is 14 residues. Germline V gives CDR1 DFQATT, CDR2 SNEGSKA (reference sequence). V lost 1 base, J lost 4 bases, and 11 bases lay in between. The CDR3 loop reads CSARGASPYNEQFF. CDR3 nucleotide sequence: TGCAGTGCTAGAGGTGCTAGCCCTTACAATGAGCAGTTCTTC.

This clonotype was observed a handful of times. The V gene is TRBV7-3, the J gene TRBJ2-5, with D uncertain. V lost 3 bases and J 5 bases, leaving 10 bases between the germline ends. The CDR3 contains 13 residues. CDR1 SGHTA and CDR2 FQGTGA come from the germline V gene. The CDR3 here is CASSFRPSETQYF. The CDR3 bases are TGTGCCAGCAGCTTTCGGCCATCGGAGACCCAGTACTTC.

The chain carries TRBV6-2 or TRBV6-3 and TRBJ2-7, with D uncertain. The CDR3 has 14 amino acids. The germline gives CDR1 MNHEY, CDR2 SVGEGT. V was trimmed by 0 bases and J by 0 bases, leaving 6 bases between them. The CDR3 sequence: CASSYSRSSYEQYF. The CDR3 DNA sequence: TGTGCCAGCAGTTACTCGAGGAGCTCCTACGAGCAGTACTTC.

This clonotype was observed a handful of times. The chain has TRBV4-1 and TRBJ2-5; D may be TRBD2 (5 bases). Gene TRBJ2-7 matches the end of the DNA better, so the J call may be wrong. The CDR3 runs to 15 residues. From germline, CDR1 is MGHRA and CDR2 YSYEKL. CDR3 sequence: CASSPGAAAAHEQYF. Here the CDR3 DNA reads TGCGCCAGCAGCCCCGGAGCGGCCGCGGCTCACGAGCAGTACTTC.

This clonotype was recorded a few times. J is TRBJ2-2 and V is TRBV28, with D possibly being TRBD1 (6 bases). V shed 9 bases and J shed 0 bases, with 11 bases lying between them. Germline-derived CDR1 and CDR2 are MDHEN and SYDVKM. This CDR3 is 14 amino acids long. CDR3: CASRGQSNTGELFF. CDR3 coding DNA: TGTGCCAGTCGAGGACAGTCGAACACCGGGGAGCTGTTTTTT.

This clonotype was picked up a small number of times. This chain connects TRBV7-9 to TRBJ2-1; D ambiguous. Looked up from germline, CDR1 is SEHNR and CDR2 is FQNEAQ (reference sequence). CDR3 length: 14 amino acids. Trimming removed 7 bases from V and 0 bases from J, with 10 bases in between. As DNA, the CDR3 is TGTGCCAGCAATGACTTCAGCTCCTACAATGAGCAGTTCTTC. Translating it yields CASNDFSSYNEQFF. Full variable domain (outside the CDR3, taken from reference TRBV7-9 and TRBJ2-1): DTGVSQNPRHKITKRGQNVTFRCDPISEHNRLYWYRQTLGQGPEFLTYFQNEAQLEKSRLLSDRFSAERPKGSFSTLEIQRTEQGDSAMYLCASNDFSSYNEQFFGPGTRLTVL.

The CDR3 DNA is TGTGCCAGCAGTTTTAGGGGCACGGATCAGCCCCAGCATTTT. It specifies CASSFRGTDQPQHF. The gene calls are TRBV12-3 or TRBV12-4 and TRBJ1-5, with a tentative D call TRBD1 (5 bases). Trimming cost V 3 bases and J 5 bases, with 11 bases left between them. This CDR3 region has 14 residues.

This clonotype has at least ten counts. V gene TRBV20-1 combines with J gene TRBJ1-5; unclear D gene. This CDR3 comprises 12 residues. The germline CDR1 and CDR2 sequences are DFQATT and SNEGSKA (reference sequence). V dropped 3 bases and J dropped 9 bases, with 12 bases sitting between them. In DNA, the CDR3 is TGCAGTGCTAGCAAGGACCGGGGGCCCCAGCATTTT. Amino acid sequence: CSASKDRGPQHF.

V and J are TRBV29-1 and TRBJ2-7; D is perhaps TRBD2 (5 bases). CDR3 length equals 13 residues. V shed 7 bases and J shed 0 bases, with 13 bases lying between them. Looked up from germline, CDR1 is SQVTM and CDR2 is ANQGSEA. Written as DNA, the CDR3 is TGCAGCGCTAGGACTGTTAGCTCCTACGAGCAGTACTTC. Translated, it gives CSARTVSSYEQYF.

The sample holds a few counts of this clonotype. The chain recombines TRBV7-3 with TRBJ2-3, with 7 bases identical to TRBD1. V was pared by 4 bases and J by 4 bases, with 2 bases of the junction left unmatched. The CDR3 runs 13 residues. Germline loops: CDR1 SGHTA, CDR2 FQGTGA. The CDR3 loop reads CASSSTGSDTQYF. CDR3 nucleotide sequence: TGTGCCAGCAGCTCGACAGGGTCAGATACGCAGTATTTT.

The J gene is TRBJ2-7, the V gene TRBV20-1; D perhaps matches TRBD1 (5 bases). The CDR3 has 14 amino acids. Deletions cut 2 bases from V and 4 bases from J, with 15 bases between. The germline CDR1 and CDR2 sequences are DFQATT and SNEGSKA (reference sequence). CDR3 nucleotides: TGCAGTGCTAGAAGTTTTAGGGGTGGTTACGAGCAGTACTTC. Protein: CSARSFRGGYEQYF.

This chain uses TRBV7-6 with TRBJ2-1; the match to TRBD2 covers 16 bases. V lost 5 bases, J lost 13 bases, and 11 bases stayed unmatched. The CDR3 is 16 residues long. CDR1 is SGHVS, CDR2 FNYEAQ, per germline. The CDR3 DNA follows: TGTGCCAGCAGCACGGGACTAGCGGGAGGGGGGGAGACCCAGTTCTTC. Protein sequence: CASSTGLAGGGETQFF.

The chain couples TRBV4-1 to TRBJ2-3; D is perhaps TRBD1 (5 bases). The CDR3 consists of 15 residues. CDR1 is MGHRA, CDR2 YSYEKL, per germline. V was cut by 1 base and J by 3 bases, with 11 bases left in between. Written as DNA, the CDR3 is TGCGCCAGCAGCCAAGTTGGGGCGAGAACAGATACGCAGTATTTT. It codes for CASSQVGARTDTQYF.

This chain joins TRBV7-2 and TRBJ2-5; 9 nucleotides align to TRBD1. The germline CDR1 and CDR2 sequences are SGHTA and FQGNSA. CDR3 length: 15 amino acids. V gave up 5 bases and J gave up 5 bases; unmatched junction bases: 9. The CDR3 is CASSLRDRERETQYF. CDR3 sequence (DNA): TGTGCCAGCAGCCTCCGGGACAGGGAAAGGGAGACCCAGTACTTC.

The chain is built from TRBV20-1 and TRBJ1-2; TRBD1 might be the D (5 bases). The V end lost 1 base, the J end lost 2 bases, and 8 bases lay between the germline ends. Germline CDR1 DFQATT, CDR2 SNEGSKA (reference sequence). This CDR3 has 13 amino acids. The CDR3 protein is CSARGGENYGYTF. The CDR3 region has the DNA TGCAGTGCTAGAGGGGGGGAGAACTATGGCTACACCTTC.

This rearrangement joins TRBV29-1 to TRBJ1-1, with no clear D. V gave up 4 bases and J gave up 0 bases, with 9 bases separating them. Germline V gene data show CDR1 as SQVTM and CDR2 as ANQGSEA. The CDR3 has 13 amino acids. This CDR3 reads CSVVGTMNTEAFF. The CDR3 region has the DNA TGCAGCGTTGTGGGCACTATGAACACTGAAGCTTTCTTT.